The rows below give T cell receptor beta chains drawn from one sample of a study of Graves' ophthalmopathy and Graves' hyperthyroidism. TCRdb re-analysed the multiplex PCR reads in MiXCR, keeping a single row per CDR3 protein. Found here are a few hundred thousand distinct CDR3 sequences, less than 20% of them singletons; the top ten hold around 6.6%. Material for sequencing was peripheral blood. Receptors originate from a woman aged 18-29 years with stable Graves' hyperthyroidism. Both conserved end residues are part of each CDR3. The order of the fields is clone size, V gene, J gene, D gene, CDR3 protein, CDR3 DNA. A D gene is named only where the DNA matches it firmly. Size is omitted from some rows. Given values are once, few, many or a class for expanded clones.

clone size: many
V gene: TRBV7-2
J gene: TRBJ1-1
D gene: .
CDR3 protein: CASSSYGDATEAFF
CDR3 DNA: TGTGCCAGCAGCAGTTATGGGGACGCCACTGAAGCTTTCTTT

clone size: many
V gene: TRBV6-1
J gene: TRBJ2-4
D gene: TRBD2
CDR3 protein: CASLSGGDAKNIKYF
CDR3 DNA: TGTGCCAGCCTTAGCGGGGGTGACGCCAAAAACATTAAGTACTTC

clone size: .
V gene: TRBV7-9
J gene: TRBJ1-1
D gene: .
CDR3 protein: CATSKMAGGTEAFF
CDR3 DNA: TGTGCCACCTCGAAAATGGCAGGTGGCACTGAAGCTTTCTTT

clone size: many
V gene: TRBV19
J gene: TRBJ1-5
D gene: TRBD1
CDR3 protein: CASSIDTGGDRSYNQPQHF
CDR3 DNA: TGTGCCAGTAGTATAGACACTGGGGGGGACAGGAGTTACAATCAGCCCCAGCATTTT

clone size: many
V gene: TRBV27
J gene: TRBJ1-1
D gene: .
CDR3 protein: CASSLIAGATEAFF
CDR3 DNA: TGTGCCAGCAGTTTAATCGCTGGGGCGACTGAAGCTTTCTTT

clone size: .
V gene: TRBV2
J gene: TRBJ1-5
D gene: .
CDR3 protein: CASRTVGQDQPQHF
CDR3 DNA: TGTGCCAGTCGTACTGTAGGTCAGGATCAGCCCCAGCATTTT

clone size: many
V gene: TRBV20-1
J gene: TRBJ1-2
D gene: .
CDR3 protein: CSAREGQTGRYGYTF
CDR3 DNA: TGCAGTGCTAGAGAGGGTCAGACAGGTCGTTATGGCTACACCTTC

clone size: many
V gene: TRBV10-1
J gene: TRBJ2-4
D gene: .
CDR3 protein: CASSESGTTDIQYF
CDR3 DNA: TGCGCCAGCAGTGAGTCTGGGACCACGGACATTCAGTACTTC

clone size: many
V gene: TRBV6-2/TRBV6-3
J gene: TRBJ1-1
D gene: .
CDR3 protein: CASRRATGNTEAFF
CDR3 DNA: TGTGCCAGCAGAAGGGCGACAGGGAACACTGAAGCTTTCTTT

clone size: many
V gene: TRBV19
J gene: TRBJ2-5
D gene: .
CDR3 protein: CASSARIGAGETQYF
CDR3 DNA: TGTGCCAGTAGCGCTAGGATCGGGGCGGGAGAGACCCAGTACTTC

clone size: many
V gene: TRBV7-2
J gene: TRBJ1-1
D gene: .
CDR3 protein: CASSLRLTPEAFF
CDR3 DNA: TGTGCCAGCAGCTTAAGGTTAACACCTGAAGCTTTCTTT

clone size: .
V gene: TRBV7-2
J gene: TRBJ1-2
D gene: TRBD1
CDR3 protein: CASSGSRGRSYGYTF
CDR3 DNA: TGTGCCAGCAGCGGATCCAGGGGGCGCAGCTATGGCTACACCTTC

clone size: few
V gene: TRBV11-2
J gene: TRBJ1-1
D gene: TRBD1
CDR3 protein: CASSSDQGGDTEAFF
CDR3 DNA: TGTGCCAGCAGCTCAGACCAGGGGGGCGACACTGAAGCTTTCTTT

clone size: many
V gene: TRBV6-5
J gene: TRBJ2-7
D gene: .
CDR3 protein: CASSSDLGGSYEQYF
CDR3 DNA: TGTGCCAGCAGTTCGGACCTAGGGGGGTCCTACGAGCAGTACTTC

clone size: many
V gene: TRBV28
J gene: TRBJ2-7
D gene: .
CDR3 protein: CASSFPSAQSGLDYEQYF
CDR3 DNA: TGTGCCAGCAGTTTCCCTTCGGCACAAAGTGGGCTAGACTACGAGCAGTACTTC

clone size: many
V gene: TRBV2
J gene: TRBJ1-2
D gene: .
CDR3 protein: CASTGGYTF
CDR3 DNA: TGTGCCAGCACTGGGGGCTACACCTTC

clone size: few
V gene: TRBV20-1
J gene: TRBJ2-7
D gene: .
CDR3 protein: CSARGQGLSYEQYF
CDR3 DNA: TGCAGTGCTAGAGGCCAGGGACTCTCCTACGAGCAGTACTTC